One sample yielded the 8 T cell receptor beta chains listed below, sequenced in a study of T cells in Graves' hyperthyroidism and ophthalmopathy. It was RNA transcripts that yielded the amplified TCR beta CDR3 regions. Primed by the HTBI set, a first-round RT-PCR was run on the TCR CDR3. TCRdb redid the calling of the multiplex PCR reads with MiXCR, one entry per CDR3 protein. The table lists hundreds of thousands of distinct CDR3 sequences, roughly 13% of them singletons. The source material was blood. These TCRs come from a woman younger than 35 with Graves' hyperthyroidism.

This clonotype was seen repeatedly, ten times or more. V usage is TRBV12-3 or TRBV12-4 and J usage is TRBJ2-5; D ambiguous. The CDR3 has 13 amino acids. V lost 6 bases to trimming and J lost 5 bases, with 13 bases between them. In DNA form, the CDR3 reads TGTGCCAGCAGACCCCGAGCGAGCGAGACCCAGTACTTC. Translation gives CASRPRASETQYF.

V gene TRBV28 combines with J gene TRBJ1-3; D not certain. V lost 3 bases and J 1 base, leaving 19 bases between the germline ends. Germline CDR1 and CDR2: MDHEN and SYDVKM. There are 18 residues in the CDR3. The CDR3 here is CASSLLKIGRRSGNTIYF. DNA of the CDR3: TGTGCCAGCAGTTTGCTCAAAATCGGACGGAGGTCTGGAAACACCATATATTTT.

This clonotype was recorded at least ten times. The rearrangement joins TRBV27 to TRBJ2-3; D call uncertain. This CDR3 region has 17 residues. The V gene's germline CDR1 is MNHEY and CDR2 SMNVEV (reference sequence). With 2 bases removed from V and 2 bases from J, the gap between germline ends came to 17 bases. The CDR3, as DNA: TGTGCCAGCAGTTTAAGCACTACGGCCTGGCTCACAGATACGCAGTATTTT. As protein: CASSLSTTAWLTDTQYF.

The chain employs TRBV6-1 and TRBJ2-2, with 10 bases matching TRBD1. The length of the CDR3 is 17 residues. CDR1 MNHNS and CDR2 SASEGT come from the germline V gene. The V and J ends lost 5 bases and 5 bases, in that order; junction bases with no gene match: 11. CDR3 coding DNA: TGTGCCAGCAGTTATTGGACAGGGGGGATGAGTACCGGGGAGCTGTTTTTT. Its translation is CASSYWTGGMSTGELFF.

At least ten counts were recorded for this clonotype. The V call is TRBV3-1, the J call TRBJ2-4, with D perhaps given as TRBD1 or TRBD2 (5 bases each). Per the germline V gene, CDR1 is LGHDT and CDR2 is YNNKEL (reference sequence). V dropped 1 base and J dropped 12 bases, with 13 bases sitting between them. The CDR3 spans 13 residues. The CDR3 region is CASSQGGDGHQYF. CDR3 sequence (DNA): TGTGCCAGCAGCCAAGGAGGGGACGGACATCAGTACTTC.

This clonotype has a count of ten or more. The rearrangement joins TRBV20-1 to TRBJ1-1, with 9 bases lining up with TRBD1. The CDR3 has 17 amino acids. V gave up 0 bases and J gave up 5 bases; unmatched junction bases: 13. Germline V gives CDR1 DFQATT, CDR2 SNEGSKA (reference sequence). The CDR3 sequence is CSAREAGQGNFRTEAFF. The CDR3 bases are TGCAGTGCTAGAGAGGCGGGACAGGGTAATTTTAGGACTGAAGCTTTCTTT.

Of note for this clonotype: A much more abundant neighbour one base away suggests this may be a read error. The chain joins TRBV10-3 to TRBJ2-5; D not resolved. The CDR3 spans 12 residues. V gave up 5 bases and J gave up 9 bases, with 13 bases separating them. CDR1 and CDR2 from the germline V gene are ENHRY and SYGVKD. The CDR3 DNA sequence: TGTGCCATCAGTCCTAATAGGCTGCCCCAGTACTTC. Translating it yields CAISPNRLPQYF.

The CDR3 is CASSVASSMDTQYF. Written as DNA, the CDR3 is TGTGCCAGCAGCGTAGCTTCTTCGATGGATACGCAGTATTTT. The chain uses TRBV9 and TRBJ2-3; D call uncertain. The V end was cut by 0 bases, the J end by 6 bases, with 11 bases between. Germline V gene sequence: CDR1 SGDLS, CDR2 YYNGEE. CDR3 length: 14 residues.